These T cell receptor beta chains were read from a single sample in a study of blood T cell repertoires in COVID-19. Repertoires were generated with immunoSEQ multiplex PCR, while TCRdb's copy carries only in-frame clones and drops some. The data hold 280,000 or so clones, with roughly 85% observed a single time. The sample consisted of peripheral blood. These receptors originate from a woman between 50 and 59 years old who had recovered from COVID-19. The CDR3 runs from the conserved cysteine through the conserved F or W. A D gene is named only where the DNA matches it firmly. For some rows the clone size is stated as once, few or many, or as a class when expanded; others skip it.

clone size: -; V gene: TRBV30; J gene: TRBJ2-2; D gene: -; CDR3 DNA: TGTGCCTGGAGAAGCGAGGCCTCGAACACCGGGGAGCTGTTTTTT; CDR3 protein: CAWRSEASNTGELFF
clone size: -; V gene: TRBV27; J gene: TRBJ1-6; D gene: TRBD1; CDR3 DNA: TGTGCCAGCAGCCGTAGGGGACAGGGTTTTGGTGCGGCTGATTCACCCCTCCACTTT; CDR3 protein: CASSRRGQGFGAADSPLHF
clone size: -; V gene: TRBV12-3/TRBV12-4; J gene: TRBJ2-7; D gene: TRBD2; CDR3 DNA: TGTGCCAGCAGTTTAGCGCGCGGGAGCGAGCAGTACTTC; CDR3 protein: CASSLARGSEQYF
clone size: -; V gene: TRBV29-1; J gene: TRBJ2-5; D gene: TRBD1; CDR3 DNA: TGCAGCGTTGTAAGGGGACAGGGGGAGACCCAGTACTTC; CDR3 protein: CSVVRGQGETQYF
clone size: -; V gene: TRBV4-2; J gene: TRBJ2-7; D gene: TRBD2; CDR3 DNA: TGTGCCAGCAGCCAAGAACTAGCGGGAGAATACTACGAGCAGTACTTC; CDR3 protein: CASSQELAGEYYEQYF
clone size: once; V gene: TRBV27; J gene: TRBJ2-3; D gene: TRBD2; CDR3 DNA: TGTGCCAGCAGTCACGGGGAGGGAGATACGCAGTATTTT; CDR3 protein: CASSHGEGDTQYF
clone size: -; V gene: TRBV28; J gene: TRBJ1-1; D gene: -; CDR3 DNA: TGTGCCAGCAGTTTCTTGAATAGGAACACTGAAGCTTTCTTT; CDR3 protein: CASSFLNRNTEAFF
clone size: -; V gene: TRBV28; J gene: TRBJ2-7; D gene: TRBD2; CDR3 DNA: TGTGCCAGCAGTTCCCCGACGGGGGGGCGGCACTTC; CDR3 protein: CASSSPTGGRHF
clone size: once; V gene: TRBV19; J gene: TRBJ1-5; D gene: -; CDR3 DNA: TGTGCCAGTAGTCTAGGCCGGGGTCCTTGGCAGCCCCAGCATTTT; CDR3 protein: CASSLGRGPWQPQHF
clone size: -; V gene: TRBV12-3/TRBV12-4; J gene: TRBJ2-2; D gene: -; CDR3 DNA: TGTGCCAGCAGTCTTAACTCTGGCGGGGAGCTGTTTTTT; CDR3 protein: CASSLNSGGELFF
clone size: -; V gene: TRBV5-4; J gene: TRBJ2-1; D gene: TRBD2; CDR3 DNA: TGTGCCAGCAGCTTTTCGATGACTAGCGGGAGTGAGCAGTTCTTC; CDR3 protein: CASSFSMTSGSEQFF
clone size: -; V gene: TRBV7-2; J gene: TRBJ1-2; D gene: TRBD1; CDR3 DNA: TGTGCCAGCAAGGAAGGGGGCAGGGACTATGGCTACACCTTC; CDR3 protein: CASKEGGRDYGYTF
clone size: -; V gene: TRBV28; J gene: TRBJ2-5; D gene: -; CDR3 DNA: TGTGCCAGCGCTGTATCCCAGGGGCAAGAGACCCAGTACTTC; CDR3 protein: CASAVSQGQETQYF
clone size: few; V gene: TRBV9; J gene: TRBJ1-3; D gene: TRBD1; CDR3 DNA: TGTGCCAGCAGCGTTTCCACCACCGGGACAGGGGCCGTTTATGGAAACACCATATATTTT; CDR3 protein: CASSVSTTGTGAVYGNTIYF
clone size: -; V gene: TRBV7-2; J gene: TRBJ2-7; D gene: TRBD2; CDR3 DNA: TGTGCCAGCAGCTTAGTAGAGGGCGACATGGCGGGGGGGCTTGACGAGCAGTACTTC; CDR3 protein: CASSLVEGDMAGGLDEQYF
clone size: -; V gene: TRBV6-2/TRBV6-3; J gene: TRBJ1-5; D gene: -; CDR3 DNA: TGTGCCAGCAGTTACTCCGGTATAGGGGCATATAGCAATCAGCCCCAGCATTTT; CDR3 protein: CASSYSGIGAYSNQPQHF
clone size: -; V gene: TRBV19; J gene: TRBJ1-2; D gene: -; CDR3 DNA: TGTGCCAGTAGTAGGACAGTTACTAACTATGGCTACACCTTC; CDR3 protein: CASSRTVTNYGYTF
clone size: -; V gene: TRBV27; J gene: TRBJ1-1; D gene: -; CDR3 DNA: TGTGCCAGCAGTTACAGGGTAGACACTGAAGCTTTCTTT; CDR3 protein: CASSYRVDTEAFF
clone size: -; V gene: TRBV30; J gene: TRBJ1-5; D gene: -; CDR3 DNA: TGTGCCTGGAGTGTTCCAAACCCGGGGGGTCAGCCCCAGCATTTT; CDR3 protein: CAWSVPNPGGQPQHF
clone size: -; V gene: TRBV7-3; J gene: TRBJ1-3; D gene: -; CDR3 DNA: TGTGCCAGCAGCTTATCTGGTGCGACAGGAGGTGGAAACACCATATATTTT; CDR3 protein: CASSLSGATGGGNTIYF
clone size: once; V gene: TRBV7-2; J gene: TRBJ2-3; D gene: TRBD2; CDR3 DNA: TGTGCCAGCCGGCTAGCGGGAGGGTATACGCAGTATTTT; CDR3 protein: CASRLAGGYTQYF
clone size: -; V gene: TRBV9; J gene: TRBJ2-1; D gene: -; CDR3 DNA: TGTGCCAGCAGCGTAATCGGGGAAACTTACAATGAGCAGTTCTTC; CDR3 protein: CASSVIGETYNEQFF